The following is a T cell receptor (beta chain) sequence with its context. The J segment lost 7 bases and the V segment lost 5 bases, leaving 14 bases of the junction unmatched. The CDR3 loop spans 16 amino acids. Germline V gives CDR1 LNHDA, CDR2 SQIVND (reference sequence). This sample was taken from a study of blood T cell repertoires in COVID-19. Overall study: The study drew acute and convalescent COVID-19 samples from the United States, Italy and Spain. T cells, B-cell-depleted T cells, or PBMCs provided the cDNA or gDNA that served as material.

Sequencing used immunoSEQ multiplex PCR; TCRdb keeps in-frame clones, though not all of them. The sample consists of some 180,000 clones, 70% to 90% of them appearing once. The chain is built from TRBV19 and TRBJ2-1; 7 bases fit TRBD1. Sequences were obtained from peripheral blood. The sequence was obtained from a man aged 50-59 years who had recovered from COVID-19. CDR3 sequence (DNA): TGTGCCAGTAGTTCAAGGACGACAGGGTCTGGGAATGAGCAGTTCTTC. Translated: CASSSRTTGSGNEQFF.